Listed here are 4 T cell receptor beta chains from one sample, sequenced in a study of T cell repertoires in cytomegalovirus infection. TCRdb independently ran MiXCR on the reads; one entry per CDR3 protein. The data contain under 150,000 distinct CDR3 sequences, 7.5% to 9% of them singletons. The sequenced sample consisted of PBMCs. All receptors come from a human donor in good health (CMV status not recorded). Some clones in this sample may be carry-over from other donors' samples.

The chain carries TRBV5-1 and TRBJ2-1; weak D call: TRBD1 (6 bases). This CDR3 contains 15 residues. With 3 bases removed from V and 5 bases from J, the gap between germline ends came to 15 bases. Germline V gives CDR1 SGHRS, CDR2 YFSETQ. The CDR3 bases are TGCGCCAGCAGCTCGGGTGGCCAGGGGAACAATGAGCAGTTCTTC. Its protein product is CASSSGGQGNNEQFF.

In its sample, this clonotype was seen many times. The chain uses TRBV7-8 and TRBJ2-3; TRBD1 aligns across 10 bases. The CDR3 extends over 19 amino acids. Trimming at V came to 3 bases and at J to 2 bases, leaving 14 bases not matched to a gene. The germline V gene has CDR1 SGHVS and CDR2 FQNEAQ. The CDR3 loop reads CASSFRELKDRGSTDTQYF. CDR3 coding DNA: TGTGCCAGCAGCTTCCGAGAACTAAAGGACAGGGGGTCCACAGATACGCAGTATTTT.

In this sample, this clonotype turned up many times. The V and J genes are TRBV10-3 and TRBJ2-1, with 13 nucleotides matching TRBD2. The junction had 4 bases not matched to a gene; V was cut back by 6 bases and J by 2 bases. CDR1 is ENHRY, CDR2 SYGVKD, per germline. The CDR3 length is 16 residues. Here the CDR3 DNA reads TGTGCCATCAGGGCGACTAGCGGGGGGACCTACAATGAGCAGTTCTTC. Its protein is CAIRATSGGTYNEQFF.

This rearrangement joins TRBV20-1 to TRBJ2-1; 10 bases agree with TRBD2. V lost 0 bases, J lost 3 bases, and 5 bases stayed unmatched. Germline V gives CDR1 DFQATT, CDR2 SNEGSKA (reference sequence). This CDR3 contains 16 residues. The CDR3 DNA follows: TGCAGTGCTAGAGATCAGCGGGGGGGAAGCTACAATGAGCAGTTCTTC. Translated, it gives CSARDQRGGSYNEQFF.